The 8 T cell receptor beta chains listed next were all sequenced from one sample in a study of blood T cells in healthy people across ages. Sample-barcoded 5' priming and a J-beta primer mix drove a second PCR of roughly 6 to 12 cycles. TCRdb re-called the 5' RACE reads through MiXCR, storing one row per CDR3 protein. This table holds 800,000 to 1,300,000 distinct CDR3 sequences, about 23% found once. These data are also associated with another study on T cells of mothers and their children.

The specimen sequenced was blood. The receptors originated from a girl under 10 years old in good health.

The V and J genes are TRBV6-2 or TRBV6-3 and TRBJ2-1; D is undetermined. The last part of the DNA fits TRBJ2-7 better; the J call may be wrong. CDR1 MNHEY and CDR2 SVGEGT come from the germline V gene. The CDR3 contains 12 residues. The CDR3 reads CASGRVSREQYF. The CDR3, as DNA: TGTGCCAGCGGTCGAGTATCGAGAGAGCAGTACTTC.

The chain links TRBV29-1 to TRBJ2-1, with a tentative D call TRBD1 (5 bases). The DNA matches TRBJ2-5 better at its end, which makes the J call doubtful. Germline-derived CDR1 and CDR2 are SQVTM and ANQGSEA. The CDR3 spans 14 residues. For the CDR3, the DNA is TGCAGCGTCCCTAAGGGGAATCCTGAGGAGACCCAGTACTTC. As protein: CSVPKGNPEETQYF.

The V gene is TRBV29-1, the J gene TRBJ2-7; possibly TRBD2 for D (5 bases). The CDR3 is made up of 13 amino acids. Germline V gene lookup returns CDR1 SQVTM and CDR2 ANQGSEA. The V end lost 4 bases, the J end lost 3 bases, and 13 bases lay between the germline ends. The CDR3 spells CSVGGRSSYEQYF. The CDR3 nucleotides are TGCAGCGTTGGCGGGCGATCCAGCTACGAGCAGTACTTC.

This clonotype was counted between two and nine times. The chain employs TRBV25-1 and TRBJ1-1, with a possible D match to TRBD1 (6 bases). Trimming took off 8 bases at V and 2 bases at J, with 18 bases between the two ends. The CDR3 length is 15 residues. Germline V gene data show CDR1 as MGHDK and CDR2 as SYGVNS. The CDR3 region has the DNA TGTGCCAGCCGCCCTCCTTACAGGGTTAACACTGAAGCTTTCTTT. It codes for CASRPPYRVNTEAFF. Combining the CDR3 with reference TRBV25-1 and TRBJ1-1 gives the whole variable domain EADIYQTPRYLVIGTGKKITLECSQTMGHDKMYWYQQDPGMELHLIHYSYGVNSTEKGDLSSESTVSRIRTEHFPLTLESARPSHTSQYLCASRPPYRVNTEAFFGQGTRLTVV.

This clonotype was seen only a few times. This chain uses TRBV12-3 or TRBV12-4 with TRBJ2-3, with D hard to call. The V end lost 7 bases, the J end lost 6 bases, and 17 bases lay between the germline ends. CDR3 size: 14 residues. The CDR3 DNA reads TGTGCCAGCACTTTGGCCCTCCGGGCGGATACGCAGTATTTT. Translated: CASTLALRADTQYF.

The chain couples TRBV9 to TRBJ2-5, with 12 bases identical to TRBD2. CDR3 length: 16 residues. Germline V CDR1 and CDR2: SGDLS, YYNGEE. Trimming cost V 3 bases and J 2 bases; bases outside gene matches: 5. DNA of the CDR3: TGTGCCAGCAGCGAGACCGGGACTAGCGGGCAAGAGACCCAGTACTTC. Translating gives CASSETGTSGQETQYF.

V is TRBV15 and J is TRBJ2-7; 7 nucleotides align to TRBD2. V lost 1 base, J lost 3 bases, and 9 bases stayed unmatched. This CDR3 has 16 residues. Germline-derived CDR1 and CDR2 are LNHNV and YYDKDF (reference sequence). CDR3 sequence reads: CATSRVPGLLLYEQYF. The CDR3 DNA reads TGTGCCACCAGCAGAGTACCGGGACTATTACTCTACGAGCAGTACTTC.

This chain connects TRBV20-1 to TRBJ2-3, with TRBD2 matching 10 bases. Germline V gene sequence: CDR1 DFQATT, CDR2 SNEGSKA (reference sequence). CDR3 size: 14 residues. J was trimmed by 5 bases and V by 6 bases; bases with no gene match: 8. CDR3 sequence reads: CSAQAGGTGDTQYF. The CDR3 region has the DNA TGCAGTGCCCAAGCGGGAGGGACAGGAGATACGCAGTATTTT.